What follows are 21 T cell receptor beta chains derived from one specimen sequenced in a study of blood T cells in healthy people across ages. Alongside a J-beta primer mix, a sample-barcoded 5' primer served in a second PCR lasting about 7 to 11 cycles. Using its own MiXCR run on the 5' RACE reads, TCRdb lists one record per CDR3 protein. Of about 1.4 million distinct CDR3 sequences listed, roughly 60% were seen once; the top ten hold over 6.5%. The specimen was blood. These receptors originate from a man aged 18 to 29 in good health.

This clonotype appeared a few times. The chain recombines TRBV4-2 with TRBJ2-3; 7 positions agree with TRBD2. From germline, CDR1 is LGHNA and CDR2 YNFKEQ. After removal of 7 bases from V and 4 bases from J, the junction contained 5 bases not matched to a gene. The CDR3 length is 13 residues. The CDR3 DNA reads TGTGCCAGCACGAAAACTAGCGCAGATACGCAGTATTTT. It is translated as CASTKTSADTQYF.

The gene calls are TRBV29-1 and TRBJ2-3, with 10 bases that match TRBD1. With V trimmed by 1 base and J by 3 bases, 7 bases remained unmatched. The CDR3 covers 16 residues. Germline V gives CDR1 SQVTM, CDR2 ANQGSEA. The CDR3: CSVEGGQGYVTDTQYF. The CDR3 nucleotides read TGCAGCGTTGAAGGGGGACAGGGGTATGTAACAGATACGCAGTATTTT.

The V and J genes are TRBV4-1 and TRBJ2-5; 10 bases are a match to TRBD1. Germline-derived CDR1 and CDR2 are MGHRA and YSYEKL. This CDR3 has 16 residues. Losses at the gene ends were 3 bases for V and 11 bases for J; bases not matched to a gene: 15. The CDR3 nucleotides read TGCGCCAGCAGCCAGGGACCGGGACAGGGGTTGGGGGAGCAGTACTTC. It codes for CASSQGPGQGLGEQYF.

This clonotype was picked up a small number of times. V gene TRBV6-6 combines with J gene TRBJ1-6; D is undetermined. CDR1 MNHNY and CDR2 SVGAGI come from the germline V gene (reference sequence). V gave up 5 bases and J gave up 9 bases, with 8 bases separating them. The CDR3 spans 12 residues. DNA for the CDR3: TGTGCCAGCAGTGATTTTTCTTCACCCCTCCACTTT. It specifies CASSDFSSPLHF.

The rearrangement links TRBV29-1 to TRBJ2-7; possible D gene TRBD2, 5 bases. Germline V gene lookup returns CDR1 SQVTM and CDR2 ANQGSEA. Trimming shortened V by 7 bases and J by 6 bases, and 19 bases separated the two germline ends. This CDR3 has 13 amino acids. The CDR3 DNA is TGCAGCGCCTTGGACGGAGTTGAGGGCGAGCAGTACTTC. Translating it yields CSALDGVEGEQYF.

The rearrangement links TRBV20-1 to TRBJ2-1, with unresolved D. V lost 0 bases and J lost 3, with 12 bases in between. The CDR3 totals 15 residues. Germline V lookup: CDR1 DFQATT, CDR2 SNEGSKA (reference sequence). This CDR3 is CSARDKSVGYNEQFF. The CDR3 nucleotides are TGCAGTGCTAGAGATAAGTCCGTGGGCTACAATGAGCAGTTCTTC.

The rearrangement links TRBV12-3 or TRBV12-4 to TRBJ2-1; 7 bases map to TRBD1. The trim removed 8 bases at V and 4 bases at J, leaving 5 bases unmatched. This CDR3 has 13 residues. This CDR3 is CASGDSPYNEQFF. The CDR3 DNA sequence: TGTGCCAGCGGGGACAGCCCTTACAATGAGCAGTTCTTC.

This clonotype was counted once. V gene TRBV20-1 combines with J gene TRBJ1-1; 7 nucleotides line up with TRBD1. This CDR3 spans 14 amino acids. V shed 5 bases and J 0 bases; nucleotides not matched to a gene: 6. Germline lookup yields CDR1 DFQATT and CDR2 SNEGSKA (reference sequence). The CDR3 spells CSAPTGVMNTEAFF. DNA of the CDR3: TGCAGTGCTCCAACAGGGGTCATGAACACTGAAGCTTTCTTT.

The chain carries TRBV29-1 and TRBJ2-7; D is unclear. The J call may be faulty, since TRBJ2-5 better matches the DNA end. The CDR3 contains 15 residues. Germline V lookup: CDR1 SQVTM, CDR2 ANQGSEA. The CDR3 loop is CSVELSEQETETQYF. The CDR3 nucleotides read TGCAGCGTTGAGCTGTCCGAGCAGGAGACGGAGACCCAGTACTTC.

The chain employs TRBV6-2 or TRBV6-3 and TRBJ2-5; 7 bases fit TRBD1. The better agreement between TRBJ2-7 and the DNA end casts doubt on the J call. CDR3 size: 15 residues. CDR1 and CDR2 from the germline V gene are MNHEY and SVGEGT. The CDR3 DNA is TGTGCCAGCAGTCCCTCCGGGACAGCCTTCTACGAGCAGTACTTC. Amino acid sequence: CASSPSGTAFYEQYF.

This clonotype was observed a few times. The chain carries TRBV29-1 and TRBJ2-1; 8 bases match TRBD2. This CDR3 has 13 amino acids. After removal of 4 bases from V and 4 bases from J, the junction contained 3 bases not matched to a gene. Per germline, CDR1 SQVTM and CDR2 ANQGSEA. DNA of the CDR3: TGCAGCGTTGGGGCGGGGGGATACAATGAGCAGTTCTTC. The encoded protein is CSVGAGGYNEQFF.

This clonotype was seen only a few times. The chain is built from TRBV4-1 and TRBJ2-1, with D maybe TRBD1 (5 bases). The germline V gene has CDR1 MGHRA and CDR2 YSYEKL. The germline V and J ends were trimmed by 4 bases and 5 bases, with 18 bases remaining between them. The CDR3 has 16 amino acids. The CDR3 DNA sequence: TGCGCCAGCAGCCCGTCCATCGGACACCGAAACAATGAGCAGTTCTTC. Protein: CASSPSIGHRNNEQFF.

V is TRBV2 and J is TRBJ1-2, with D tentatively TRBD1 (5 bases). The V end was cut by 4 bases, the J end by 5 bases, with 14 bases between. The CDR3 contains 14 residues. In germline, CDR1 is SNHLY, CDR2 FYNNEI. CDR3 sequence (DNA): TGTGCCAGCAGTGGGCGAAGGGGCGGGTATGGCTACACCTTC. This codes for CASSGRRGGYGYTF.

V gene TRBV6-5 combines with J gene TRBJ1-2; D might be TRBD1 (6 bases). Germline V gene sequence: CDR1 MNHEY, CDR2 SVGAGI. V dropped 6 bases and J dropped 9 bases, with 17 bases sitting between them. The CDR3 consists of 13 residues. In DNA, the CDR3 is TGTGCCAGCAGCAACAAGGGGACATCGAGCTACACCTTC. As protein: CASSNKGTSSYTF.

V gene TRBV11-2 combines with J gene TRBJ1-3; D unclear. Germline-derived CDR1 and CDR2 are SGHAT and FQNNGV. With 5 bases removed from V and 8 bases from J, the gap between germline ends came to 7 bases. The CDR3 covers 11 residues. CDR3 protein: CASSHAYTIYF. CDR3 DNA: TGTGCCAGCAGCCATGCCTACACCATATATTTT. Supplemented by reference TRBV11-2 and TRBJ1-3, the full variable domain reads EAGVAQSPRYKIIEKRQSVAFWCNPISGHATLYWYQQILGQGPKLLIQFQNNGVVDDSQLPKDRFSAERLKGVDSTLKIQPAKLEDSAVYLCASSHAYTIYFGEGSWLTVV.

Regarding this clonotype: A junction boundary mismatches the germline segment, possibly from a read error. This sequence joins TRBV19 and TRBJ2-7; the D gene is possibly TRBD2 (5 bases). The germline CDR1 and CDR2 sequences are LNHDA and SQIVND (reference sequence). This CDR3 comprises 14 residues. The CDR3 sequence: CAGSAGLRTYEQYF. The CDR3 nucleotides read TGTGCCGGTAGCGCGGGTCTTCGAACCTACGAGCAGTACTTC.

V is TRBV4-3 and J is TRBJ1-2; TRBD1 matches at 8 bases. Germline-derived CDR1 and CDR2 are LGHNA and YSLEER. J lost 4 bases, V lost 1 base, and 5 bases had no gene match. This CDR3 contains 15 residues. The CDR3 DNA reads TGCGCCAGCAGCCAAGCGACGACAGGGGTCTATGGCTACACCTTC. It codes for CASSQATTGVYGYTF.

A note on this clonotype: One end of the junction is discordant with germline, which a read error may explain. The chain uses TRBV5-5 and TRBJ2-5, with 7 bases that match TRBD2. The CDR3 is 16 residues long. Per the germline V gene, CDR1 is SGHKS and CDR2 is YYEKEE (reference sequence). The CDR3 protein is CASSLYGGMGQETKYF. In nucleotides, the CDR3 is TGTGCCAGCAGCTTGTACGGGGGGATGGGTCAAGAGACCAAGTACTTC.

CDR3 nucleotide sequence: TGTGCCAGCAGAGGGGGACAGTACTACAATGAGCAGTTCTTC. Translated: CASRGGQYYNEQFF. This chain joins TRBV6-1 and TRBJ2-1, with 7 nucleotides matching TRBD1. The CDR3 contains 14 residues. V was clipped by 6 bases and J by 3 bases; unmatched bases: 5. Germline loops: CDR1 MNHNS, CDR2 SASEGT.

The chain uses TRBV29-1 and TRBJ2-7; 9 bases match TRBD2. CDR1 SQVTM and CDR2 ANQGSEA come from the germline V gene. The CDR3 contains 12 residues. Trimming removed 6 bases from V and 3 bases from J; junction bases left unmatched: 3. CDR3 sequence reads: CSVGREGYEQYF. The CDR3 DNA reads TGCAGCGTAGGGCGGGAGGGCTACGAGCAGTACTTC.

As DNA, the CDR3 is TGTGCCAGCAGCCAAGAGAGGAGGGGAACGAACACCGGGGAGCTGTTTTTT. This encodes CASSQERRGTNTGELFF. The chain is built from TRBV3-1 and TRBJ2-2; possible D gene TRBD2, 6 bases. V shed 0 bases and J shed 0 bases, with 11 bases lying between them. Germline V gene data show CDR1 as LGHDT and CDR2 as YNNKEL (reference sequence). This CDR3 is 17 amino acids long.